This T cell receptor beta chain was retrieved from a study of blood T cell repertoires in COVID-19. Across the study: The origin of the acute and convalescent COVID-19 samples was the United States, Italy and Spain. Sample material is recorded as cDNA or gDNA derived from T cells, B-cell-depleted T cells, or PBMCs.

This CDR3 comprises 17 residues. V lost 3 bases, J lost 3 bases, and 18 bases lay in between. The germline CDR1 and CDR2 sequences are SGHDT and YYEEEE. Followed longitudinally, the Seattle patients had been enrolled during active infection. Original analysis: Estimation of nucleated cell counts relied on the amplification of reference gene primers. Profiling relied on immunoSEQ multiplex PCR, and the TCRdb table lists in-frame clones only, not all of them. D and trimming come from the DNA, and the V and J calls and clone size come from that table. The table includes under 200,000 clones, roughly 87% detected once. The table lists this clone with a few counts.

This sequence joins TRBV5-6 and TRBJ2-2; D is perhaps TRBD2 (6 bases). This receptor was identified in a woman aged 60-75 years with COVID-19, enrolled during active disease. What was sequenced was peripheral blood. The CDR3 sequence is CASSWSRLERYTGELFF. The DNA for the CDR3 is TGTGCCAGCAGCTGGAGCCGACTAGAACGATACACCGGGGAGCTGTTTTTT. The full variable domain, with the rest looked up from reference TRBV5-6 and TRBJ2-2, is DAGVTQSPTHLIKTRGQQVTLRCSPKSGHDTVSWYQQALGQGPQFIFQYYEEEERQRGNFPDRFSGHQFPNYSSELNVNALLLGDSALYLCASSWSRLERYTGELFFGEGSRLTVL.